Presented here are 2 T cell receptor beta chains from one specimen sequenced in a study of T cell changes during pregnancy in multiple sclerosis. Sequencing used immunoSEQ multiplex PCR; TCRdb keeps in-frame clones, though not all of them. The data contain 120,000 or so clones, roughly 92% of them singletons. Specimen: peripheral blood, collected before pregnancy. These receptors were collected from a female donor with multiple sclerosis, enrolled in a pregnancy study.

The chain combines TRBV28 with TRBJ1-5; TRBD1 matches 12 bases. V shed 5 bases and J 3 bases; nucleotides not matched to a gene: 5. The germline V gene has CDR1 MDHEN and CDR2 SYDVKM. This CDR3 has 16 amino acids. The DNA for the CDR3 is TGTGCCAGCAGTACAGGGACAGGGGGCGTCAATCAGCCCCAGCATTTT. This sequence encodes CASSTGTGGVNQPQHF.

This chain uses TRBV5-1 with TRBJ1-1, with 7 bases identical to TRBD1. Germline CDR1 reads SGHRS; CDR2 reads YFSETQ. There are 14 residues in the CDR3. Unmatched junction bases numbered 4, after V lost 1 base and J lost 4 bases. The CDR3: CASSLSAGGTEAFF. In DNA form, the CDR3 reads TGCGCCAGCAGCTTGTCAGCAGGGGGCACTGAAGCTTTCTTT.